This TCR beta chain was sequenced in a study of shared clonotypes between healthy human individuals. Of note for this clone: No antigen is known for it.

Measured with immunoSEQ multiplex PCR; TCRdb has only the in-frame clones, and not every one. The data hold fewer than 1.8 million clones, with approximately 98.5% observed a single time. Study observations and caveats: Clonotypes that were shared across a handful of donors made up 4% to 6% of naive CD4 clonotypes.

The germline gives CDR1 MNHEY, CDR2 SMNVEV (reference sequence). The CDR3 has 16 amino acids. With 6 bases clipped from V and 5 bases from J, the junction kept 12 bases outside the gene matches. The clonotype comes from a man aged 30 to 39 in good health. Sample: naive CD4+ T cells sorted from blood. Subset here: CD45RA+ positively selected. This chain uses TRBV27 with TRBJ2-1; 8 bases are a match to TRBD1. The CDR3 bases are TGTGCCAGCAGAGCTGTGAGGGACAGGATTAACAATGAGCAGTTCTTC. This sequence encodes CASRAVRDRINNEQFF.